Given below is one T cell receptor (beta chain) in context. Adults between roughly 18 and 95 years of age took part from 20 to 25 US areas. The data stem from a study of blood T cell repertoires in COVID-19. The protocol was immunoSEQ multiplex PCR, while the TCRdb copy is restricted to in-frame clones and leaves out a portion. The data contain 200,000 to 300,000 clones, 83% of them singletons. The germline V and J ends were trimmed by 4 bases and 5 bases, with 11 bases remaining between them. This CDR3 comprises 13 residues. Per the germline V gene, CDR1 is SGHRS and CDR2 is YFSETQ. Sequencing input: PBMCs or T cells enriched from blood (not recorded which). This chain connects TRBV5-1 to TRBJ2-3; TRBD1 might be the D (6 bases). This sequence originates from a middle-aged woman who had been exposed to COVID-19. The CDR3 DNA sequence: TGCGCCAGCAGCGGGGGCAGGATAGATACGCAGTATTTT. Translated, it gives CASSGGRIDTQYF.